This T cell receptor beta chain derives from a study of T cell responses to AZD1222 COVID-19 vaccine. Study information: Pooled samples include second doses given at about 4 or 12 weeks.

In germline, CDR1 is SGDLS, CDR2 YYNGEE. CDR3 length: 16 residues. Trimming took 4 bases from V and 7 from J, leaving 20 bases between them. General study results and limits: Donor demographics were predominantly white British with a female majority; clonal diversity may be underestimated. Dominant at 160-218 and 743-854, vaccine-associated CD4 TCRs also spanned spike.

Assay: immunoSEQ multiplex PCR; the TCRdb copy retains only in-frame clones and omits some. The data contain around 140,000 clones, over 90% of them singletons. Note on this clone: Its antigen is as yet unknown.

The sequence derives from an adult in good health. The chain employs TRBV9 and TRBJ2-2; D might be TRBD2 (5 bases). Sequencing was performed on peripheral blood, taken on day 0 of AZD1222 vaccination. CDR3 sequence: CASSTKLVGRDGELFF. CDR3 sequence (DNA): TGTGCCAGCAGCACAAAACTAGTGGGGAGAGACGGGGAGCTGTTTTTT.